One and the same sample provided the 8 T cell receptor beta chains below, sequenced in a study of T cell responses to AZD1222 COVID-19 vaccine. Only in-frame clones appear in the TCRdb table, and some are missing; sequencing was by immunoSEQ multiplex PCR. This sample has 110,000 or so clones, with roughly 88% found just once. The source was peripheral blood, collected on day 0 of MenACWY control vaccination. These receptors were taken from an adult in good health.

This clone was observed once. The chain recombines TRBV18 with TRBJ1-1; D possibly corresponds to TRBD1 (5 bases). The CDR3 contains 16 residues. Germline V gives CDR1 KGHSH, CDR2 LQKENI. Trimming stripped 6 bases from V and 1 base from J, with 18 bases between. The CDR3 coding sequence is TGTGCCAGCTCGAACGTCGTCCGGGACTCGAACACTGAAGCTTTCTTT. The encoded protein is CASSNVVRDSNTEAFF.

The J gene is TRBJ1-2, the V gene TRBV30, with D perhaps TRBD1 (5 bases). This CDR3 contains 12 residues. Trimming took 3 bases from V and 7 from J, leaving 12 bases between them. CDR1 is GTSNPN and CDR2 is SVGIG in the germline V gene (reference sequence). CDR3 residues: CAWRDAGGGYTF. The CDR3 DNA is TGTGCCTGGAGGGACGCCGGGGGTGGCTACACCTTC.

The chain uses TRBV6-5 and TRBJ1-6; perhaps TRBD1 as D (6 bases). The CDR3 spans 16 residues. V lost 2 bases and J lost 9, with 17 bases in between. Germline CDR1 and CDR2: MNHEY and SVGAGI. This chain's CDR3 is CASSYPLGDTVSPLHF. The CDR3 nucleotides read TGTGCCAGCAGTTACCCACTTGGGGACACGGTTTCACCCCTCCACTTT.

The rearrangement uses TRBV15 and TRBJ2-4; the D is unclear. The germline V and J ends were trimmed by 0 bases and 1 base, with 7 bases remaining between them. Germline assignment: CDR1 LNHNV and CDR2 YYDKDF (reference sequence). The CDR3 consists of 15 residues. The CDR3 protein is CATSRDLGAKNIQYF. The CDR3 region has the DNA TGTGCCACCAGCAGAGATCTGGGGGCCAAAAACATTCAGTACTTC.

The chain carries TRBV13 and TRBJ2-7, with TRBD1 as a possible D gene (6 bases). The CDR3 spans 14 residues. CDR1 is PRHDT, CDR2 FYEKMQ, per germline (reference sequence). V lost 0 bases, J lost 3 bases, and 9 bases lay in between. CDR3 in DNA: TGTGCCAGCAGCTTAGGGGGACACCTCTACGAGCAGTACTTC. It encodes CASSLGGHLYEQYF.

This clone has just one count. The rearrangement uses TRBV27 and TRBJ1-2; D gene ambiguous. Germline CDR1 MNHEY, CDR2 SMNVEV (reference sequence). Trimming stripped 3 bases from V and 4 bases from J, with 9 bases between. The CDR3 has 13 amino acids. CDR3 DNA: TGTGCCAGCAGTTTTCTGGCAGGCTATGGCTACACCTTC. It translates to CASSFLAGYGYTF.

The gene calls are TRBV6-5 and TRBJ1-5; TRBD1 aligns across 8 bases. Trimming at V came to 6 bases and at J to 4 bases, leaving 5 bases not matched to a gene. This CDR3 spans 14 amino acids. CDR1 and CDR2 from the germline V gene are MNHEY and SVGAGI. The CDR3, as DNA: TGTGCCAGCAGCCGCGGGACAGGAAATCAGCCCCAGCATTTT. Its translation: CASSRGTGNQPQHF.

The chain employs TRBV7-9 and TRBJ1-1, with D possibly TRBD1 on 6 matching bases. This CDR3 spans 17 amino acids. Germline V CDR1 and CDR2: SEHNR, FQNEAQ (reference sequence). V shed 2 bases and J shed 5 bases, with 21 bases lying between them. The DNA for the CDR3 is TGTGCCAGCAGCTTAAGAATGGGGGGCGCGGAGATAACTGAAGCTTTCTTT. Translation gives CASSLRMGGAEITEAFF. Full variable domain (outside the CDR3, taken from reference TRBV7-9 and TRBJ1-1): DTGVSQNPRHKITKRGQNVTFRCDPISEHNRLYWYRQTLGQGPEFLTYFQNEAQLEKSRLLSDRFSAERPKGSFSTLEIQRTEQGDSAMYLCASSLRMGGAEITEAFFGQGTRLTVV.